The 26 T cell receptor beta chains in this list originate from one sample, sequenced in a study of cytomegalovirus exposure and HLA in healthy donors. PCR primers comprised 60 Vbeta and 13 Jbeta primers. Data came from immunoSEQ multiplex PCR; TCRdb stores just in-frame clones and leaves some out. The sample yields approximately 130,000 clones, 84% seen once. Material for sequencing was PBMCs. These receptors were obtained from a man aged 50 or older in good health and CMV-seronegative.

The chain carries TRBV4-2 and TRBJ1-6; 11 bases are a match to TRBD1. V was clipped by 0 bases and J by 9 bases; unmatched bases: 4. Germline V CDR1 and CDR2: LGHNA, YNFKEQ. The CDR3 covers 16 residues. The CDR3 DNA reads TGTGCCAGCAGCCAAGATTCGGGACAGGGGGGTTCACCCCTCCACTTT. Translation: CASSQDSGQGGSPLHF.

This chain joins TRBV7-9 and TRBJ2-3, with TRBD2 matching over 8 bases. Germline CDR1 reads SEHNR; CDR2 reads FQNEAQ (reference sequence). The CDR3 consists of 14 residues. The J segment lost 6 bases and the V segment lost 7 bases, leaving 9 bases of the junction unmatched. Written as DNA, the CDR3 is TGTGCCAGCACCCGAGCGGGGGCCGAGGATACGCAGTATTTT. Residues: CASTRAGAEDTQYF. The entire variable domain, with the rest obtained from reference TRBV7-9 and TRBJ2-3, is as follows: DTGVSQNPRHKITKRGQNVTFRCDPISEHNRLYWYRQTLGQGPEFLTYFQNEAQLEKSRLLSDRFSAERPKGSFSTLEIQRTEQGDSAMYLCASTRAGAEDTQYFGPGTRLTVL.

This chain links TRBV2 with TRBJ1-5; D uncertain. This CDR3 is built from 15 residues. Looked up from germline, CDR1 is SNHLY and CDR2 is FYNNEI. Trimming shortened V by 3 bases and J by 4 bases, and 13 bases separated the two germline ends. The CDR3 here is CASSDRRGFNQPQHF. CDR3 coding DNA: TGTGCCAGCAGTGATCGAAGAGGGTTTAATCAGCCCCAGCATTTT. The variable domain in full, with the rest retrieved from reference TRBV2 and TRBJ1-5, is EPEVTQTPSHQVTQMGQEVILRCVPISNHLYFYWYRQILGQKVEFLVSFYNNEISEKSEIFDDQFSVERPDGSNFTLKIRSTKLEDSAMYFCASSDRRGFNQPQHFGDGTRLSIL.

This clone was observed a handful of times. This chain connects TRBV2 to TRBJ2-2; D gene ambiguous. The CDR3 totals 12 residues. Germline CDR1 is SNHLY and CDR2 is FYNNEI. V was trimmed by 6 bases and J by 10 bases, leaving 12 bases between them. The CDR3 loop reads CASSPLEKELFF. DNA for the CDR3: TGTGCCAGCAGCCCCTTGGAGAAGGAGCTGTTTTTT. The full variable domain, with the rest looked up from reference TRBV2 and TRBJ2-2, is EPEVTQTPSHQVTQMGQEVILRCVPISNHLYFYWYRQILGQKVEFLVSFYNNEISEKSEIFDDQFSVERPDGSNFTLKIRSTKLEDSAMYFCASSPLEKELFFGEGSRLTVL.

CDR3 region: CASSFLDEQYF. The CDR3 DNA follows: TGTGCCAGCAGTTTTCTTGACGAGCAGTACTTC. The genes are TRBV25-1 and TRBJ2-7; D remains unclear. Germline V gene sequence: CDR1 MGHDK, CDR2 SYGVNS. V lost 5 bases and J 5 bases, leaving 7 bases between the germline ends. There are 11 residues in the CDR3.

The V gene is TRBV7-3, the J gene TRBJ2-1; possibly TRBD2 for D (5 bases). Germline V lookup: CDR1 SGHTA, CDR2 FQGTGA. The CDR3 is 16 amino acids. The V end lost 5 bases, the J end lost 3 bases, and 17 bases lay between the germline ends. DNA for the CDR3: TGTGCCAGCAGCCCCGGGGTAGCGCGACGCTACAATGAGCAGTTCTTC. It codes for CASSPGVARRYNEQFF.

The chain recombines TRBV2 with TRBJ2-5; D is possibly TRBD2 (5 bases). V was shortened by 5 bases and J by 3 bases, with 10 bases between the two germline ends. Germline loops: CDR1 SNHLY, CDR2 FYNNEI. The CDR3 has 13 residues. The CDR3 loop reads CASSSTREETQYF. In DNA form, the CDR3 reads TGTGCCAGCAGTTCTACTAGAGAAGAGACCCAGTACTTC.

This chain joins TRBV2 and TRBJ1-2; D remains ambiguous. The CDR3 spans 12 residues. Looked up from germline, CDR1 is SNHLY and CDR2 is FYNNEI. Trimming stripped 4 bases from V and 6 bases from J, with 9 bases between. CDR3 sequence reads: CASSGGVDGYTF. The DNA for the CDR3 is TGTGCCAGCAGTGGAGGAGTGGATGGCTACACCTTC.

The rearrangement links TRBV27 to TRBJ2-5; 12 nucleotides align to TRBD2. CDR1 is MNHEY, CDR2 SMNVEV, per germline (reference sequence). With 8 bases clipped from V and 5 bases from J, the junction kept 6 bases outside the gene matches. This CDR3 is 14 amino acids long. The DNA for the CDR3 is TGTGCCAGCTCTCTAGCGGGGGGGCAGGAGACCCAGTACTTC. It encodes CASSLAGGQETQYF.

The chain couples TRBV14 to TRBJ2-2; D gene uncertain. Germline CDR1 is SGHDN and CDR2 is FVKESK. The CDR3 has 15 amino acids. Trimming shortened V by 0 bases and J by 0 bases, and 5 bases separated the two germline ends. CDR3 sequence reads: CASSQDLANTGELFF. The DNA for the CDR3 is TGTGCCAGCAGCCAAGATTTAGCGAACACCGGGGAGCTGTTTTTT.

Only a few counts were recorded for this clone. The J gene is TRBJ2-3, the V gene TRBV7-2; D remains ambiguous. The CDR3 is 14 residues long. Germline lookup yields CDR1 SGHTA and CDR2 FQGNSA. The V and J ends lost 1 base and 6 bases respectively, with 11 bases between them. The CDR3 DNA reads TGTGCCAGCAGCTTAGAGCCTAGTGGTGATACGCAGTATTTT. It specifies CASSLEPSGDTQYF. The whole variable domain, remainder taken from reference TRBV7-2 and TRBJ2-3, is GAGVSQSPSNKVTEKGKDVELRCDPISGHTALYWYRQSLGQGLEFLIYFQGNSAPDKSGLPSDRFSAERTGGSVSTLTIQRTQQEDSAVYLCASSLEPSGDTQYFGPGTRLTVL.

The DNA of the CDR3 is TGTGCCACCAGCAGAGCGACTAGCGGGGTCCAAGAGACCCAGTACTTC. Protein: CATSRATSGVQETQYF. The rearrangement links TRBV15 to TRBJ2-5, with TRBD2 matching 11 bases. V trimming: 1 base; J trimming: 1 base; junction bases outside the gene matches: 2. The CDR3 is 16 residues long. Germline CDR1 reads LNHNV; CDR2 reads YYDKDF (reference sequence).

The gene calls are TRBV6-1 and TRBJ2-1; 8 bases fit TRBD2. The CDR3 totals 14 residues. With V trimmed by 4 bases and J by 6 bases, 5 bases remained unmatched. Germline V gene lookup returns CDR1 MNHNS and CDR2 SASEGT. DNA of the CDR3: TGTGCCAGCAGTGTCCGGGGGGGGGTCAATGAGCAGTTCTTC. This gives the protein CASSVRGGVNEQFF.

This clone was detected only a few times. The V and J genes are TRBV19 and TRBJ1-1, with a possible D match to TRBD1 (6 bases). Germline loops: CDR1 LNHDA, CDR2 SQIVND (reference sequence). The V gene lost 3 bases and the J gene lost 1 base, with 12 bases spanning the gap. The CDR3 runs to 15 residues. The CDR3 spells CASSMFPTGNTEAFF. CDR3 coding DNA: TGTGCCAGTAGTATGTTTCCGACAGGGAACACTGAAGCTTTCTTT.

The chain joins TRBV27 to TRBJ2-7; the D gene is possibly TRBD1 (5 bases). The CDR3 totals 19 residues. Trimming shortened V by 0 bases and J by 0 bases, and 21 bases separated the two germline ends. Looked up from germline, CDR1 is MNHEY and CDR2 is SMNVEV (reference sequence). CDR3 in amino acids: CASSLSGAYGGAPSYEQYF. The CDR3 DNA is TGTGCCAGCAGTTTATCTGGGGCATACGGTGGAGCTCCCTCCTACGAGCAGTACTTC.

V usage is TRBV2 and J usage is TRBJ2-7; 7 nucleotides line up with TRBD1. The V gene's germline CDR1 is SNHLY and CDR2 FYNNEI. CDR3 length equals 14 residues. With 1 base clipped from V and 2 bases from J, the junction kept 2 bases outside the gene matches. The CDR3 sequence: CASSEVQGAYEQYF. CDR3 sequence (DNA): TGTGCCAGCAGTGAAGTGCAGGGGGCCTACGAGCAGTACTTC. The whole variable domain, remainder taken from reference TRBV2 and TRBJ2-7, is EPEVTQTPSHQVTQMGQEVILRCVPISNHLYFYWYRQILGQKVEFLVSFYNNEISEKSEIFDDQFSVERPDGSNFTLKIRSTKLEDSAMYFCASSEVQGAYEQYFGPGTRLTVT.

CDR3 DNA: TGTGCCACCAGCAGAGAATTCCTAGCGGGGGCAAATGAGCAGTTCTTC. Translating gives CATSREFLAGANEQFF. The chain is built from TRBV15 and TRBJ2-1; 10 bases align to TRBD2. CDR1 and CDR2 (germline): LNHNV, YYDKDF (reference sequence). J was trimmed by 7 bases and V by 0 bases; bases with no gene match: 6. CDR3 length equals 16 residues.

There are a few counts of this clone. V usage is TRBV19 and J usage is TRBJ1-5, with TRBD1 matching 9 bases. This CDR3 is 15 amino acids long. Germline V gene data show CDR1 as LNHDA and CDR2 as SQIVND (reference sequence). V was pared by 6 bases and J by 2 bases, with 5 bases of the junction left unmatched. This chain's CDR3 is CASRRDRVGNQPQHF. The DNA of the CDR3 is TGTGCCAGTAGAAGGGACAGGGTGGGCAATCAGCCCCAGCATTTT.

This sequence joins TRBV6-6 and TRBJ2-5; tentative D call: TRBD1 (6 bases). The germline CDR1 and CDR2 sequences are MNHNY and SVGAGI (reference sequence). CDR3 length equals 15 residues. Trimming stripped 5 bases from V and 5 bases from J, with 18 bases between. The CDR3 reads CASSPSGANGETQYF. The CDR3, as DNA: TGTGCCAGCAGTCCGTCAGGGGCTAATGGTGAGACCCAGTACTTC.

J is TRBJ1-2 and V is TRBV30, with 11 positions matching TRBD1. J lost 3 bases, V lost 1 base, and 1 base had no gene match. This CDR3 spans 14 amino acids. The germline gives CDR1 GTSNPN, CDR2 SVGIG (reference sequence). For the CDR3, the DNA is TGTGCCTGGAGTGGGGGACAGGGGGACTATGGCTACACCTTC. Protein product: CAWSGGQGDYGYTF.

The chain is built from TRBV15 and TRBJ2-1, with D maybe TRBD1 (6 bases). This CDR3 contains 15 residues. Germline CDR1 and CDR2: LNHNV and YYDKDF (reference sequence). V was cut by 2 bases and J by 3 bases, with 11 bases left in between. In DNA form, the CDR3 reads TGTGCCACCAGCAGACAGGGGATTTTCTACAATGAGCAGTTCTTC. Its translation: CATSRQGIFYNEQFF.

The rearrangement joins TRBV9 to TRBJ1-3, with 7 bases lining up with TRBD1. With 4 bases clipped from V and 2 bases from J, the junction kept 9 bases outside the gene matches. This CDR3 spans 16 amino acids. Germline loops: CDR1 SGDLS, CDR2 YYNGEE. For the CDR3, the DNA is TGTGCCAGCAGCACCACCCCAGGGGGAGCTGGAAACACCATATATTTT. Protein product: CASSTTPGGAGNTIYF. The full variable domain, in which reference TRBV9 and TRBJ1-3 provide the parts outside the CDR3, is DSGVTQTPKHLITATGQRVTLRCSPRSGDLSVYWYQQSLDQGLQFLIQYYNGEERAKGNILERFSAQQFPDLHSELNLSSLELGDSALYFCASSTTPGGAGNTIYFGEGSWLTVV.

The DNA of the CDR3 is TGTGCCAGCAGCGTACAGGGATCCGCCGGGGAGCTGTTTTTT. It codes for CASSVQGSAGELFF. The rearrangement links TRBV7-3 to TRBJ2-2, with D possibly TRBD1 on 6 matching bases. Germline CDR1 SGHTA, CDR2 FQGTGA. This CDR3 has 14 amino acids. Trimming removed 5 bases at V and 6 bases at J, with 13 bases between.

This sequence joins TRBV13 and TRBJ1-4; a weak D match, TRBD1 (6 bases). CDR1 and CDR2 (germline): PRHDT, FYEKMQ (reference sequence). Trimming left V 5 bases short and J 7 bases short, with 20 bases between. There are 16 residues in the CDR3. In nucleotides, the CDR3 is TGTGCCAGCAGCCAACCTAATCTTGGGGGCGGTGAAAAACTGTTTTTT. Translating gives CASSQPNLGGGEKLFF.

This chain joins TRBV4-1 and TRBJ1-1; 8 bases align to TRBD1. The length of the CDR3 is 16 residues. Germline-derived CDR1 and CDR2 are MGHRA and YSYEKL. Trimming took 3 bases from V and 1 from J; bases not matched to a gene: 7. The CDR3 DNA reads TGCGCCAGCAGCCACACCCCCGGACAGGGGAACACTGAAGCTTTCTTT. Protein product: CASSHTPGQGNTEAFF.

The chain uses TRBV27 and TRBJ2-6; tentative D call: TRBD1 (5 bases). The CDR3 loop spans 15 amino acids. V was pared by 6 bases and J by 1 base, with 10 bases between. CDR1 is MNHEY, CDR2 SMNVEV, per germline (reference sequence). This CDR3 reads CASSRDRSGANVLTF. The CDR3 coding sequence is TGTGCCAGCAGCCGAGACAGATCTGGGGCCAACGTCCTGACTTTC.